This is a list of T cell receptor beta chains from one sample in a study of identical twins. Each CDR3 protein is one row after TCRdb ran MiXCR on the 5' RACE reads. The sample has roughly 200,000 distinct CDR3 sequences, around 15% seen once. This sample also appeared in a second study, on T cells expressing NK-cell markers.

The specimen was CD8+ T cells sorted from blood. The receptors stem from a woman between 18 and 29 years old in good health. The CDR3 runs from the conserved cysteine through the conserved F or W. A D gene is named only where the DNA matches it firmly. Size tells how often a clone was seen (once, few, many) or the class of an expanded clone, and some rows leave it out.

d_gene: -
v_gene: TRBV6-1
j_gene: TRBJ1-2
abundance: -
len: 14
CDR3aa: CASDGARLNYGYTF
CDR3nt: TGTGCCAGCGATGGGGCCAGACTTAACTATGGCTACACCTTC

d_gene: -
v_gene: TRBV7-6
j_gene: TRBJ2-2
abundance: -
len: 13
CDR3aa: CASSLAAPGELFF
CDR3nt: TGTGCCAGCAGCTTAGCAGCGCCCGGGGAGCTGTTTTTT

d_gene: -
v_gene: TRBV3-1
j_gene: TRBJ2-7
abundance: -
len: 16
CDR3aa: CASSQVFKTTPYEQYF
CDR3nt: TGTGCCAGCAGCCAAGTATTCAAGACAACCCCCTACGAGCAGTACTTC

d_gene: -
v_gene: TRBV4-3
j_gene: TRBJ2-1
abundance: -
len: 13
CDR3aa: CASSQGRISEQFF
CDR3nt: TGCGCCAGCAGCCAAGGGCGGATCAGTGAGCAGTTCTTC

d_gene: -
v_gene: TRBV25-1
j_gene: TRBJ1-1
abundance: -
len: 9
CDR3aa: CASLQEAFF
CDR3nt: TGTGCCAGTTTGCAAGAAGCTTTCTTT

d_gene: -
v_gene: TRBV4-1
j_gene: TRBJ1-1
abundance: once
len: 14
CDR3aa: CASSTSLLNTEAFF
CDR3nt: TGCGCCAGCTCTACATCCCTCCTGAACACTGAAGCTTTCTTT

d_gene: TRBD2
v_gene: TRBV20-1
j_gene: TRBJ2-7
abundance: -
len: 14
CDR3aa: CSASMISGRWEQYF
CDR3nt: TGCAGTGCTAGTATGATCAGCGGGAGGTGGGAGCAGTACTTC

d_gene: -
v_gene: TRBV9
j_gene: TRBJ2-7
abundance: few
len: 13
CDR3aa: CASSVGVVDEQYF
CDR3nt: TGTGCCAGCAGCGTAGGAGTTGTAGACGAGCAGTACTTC

d_gene: TRBD1
v_gene: TRBV4-3
j_gene: TRBJ2-2
abundance: many
len: 16
CDR3aa: CASSLNGQGATGELFF
CDR3nt: TGCGCCAGCAGCCTAAACGGGCAGGGGGCCACCGGGGAGCTGTTTTTT

d_gene: -
v_gene: TRBV27
j_gene: TRBJ2-2
abundance: many
len: 12
CDR3aa: CASSFNTGELFF
CDR3nt: TGTGCCAGCAGTTTCAACACCGGGGAGCTGTTTTTT

d_gene: -
v_gene: TRBV6-5
j_gene: TRBJ2-3
abundance: few
len: 12
CDR3aa: CASTQRGDTQYF
CDR3nt: TGTGCCAGCACGCAAAGGGGGGATACGCAGTATTTT

d_gene: TRBD1
v_gene: TRBV7-9
j_gene: TRBJ2-7
abundance: few
len: 13
CDR3aa: CASGTGSSYEQYF
CDR3nt: TGTGCCAGCGGGACAGGGTCGTCCTACGAGCAGTACTTC

d_gene: -
v_gene: TRBV28
j_gene: TRBJ2-3
abundance: few
len: 15
CDR3aa: CASSFSAMSTDTQYF
CDR3nt: TGTGCCAGCAGTTTTAGCGCGATGAGCACAGATACGCAGTATTTT

d_gene: -
v_gene: TRBV20-1
j_gene: TRBJ2-7
abundance: once
len: 14
CDR3aa: CSATPYRATYEQYF
CDR3nt: TGCAGTGCTACCCCCTACAGGGCAACCTACGAGCAGTACTTC

d_gene: -
v_gene: TRBV2
j_gene: TRBJ2-3
abundance: -
len: 14
CDR3aa: CASSESLAGDTQYF
CDR3nt: TGTGCCAGCAGTGAAAGCCTAGCAGGAGATACGCAGTATTTT

d_gene: -
v_gene: TRBV11-2
j_gene: TRBJ2-1
abundance: -
len: 14
CDR3aa: CASTDGASYNEQFF
CDR3nt: TGTGCCAGCACCGATGGGGCGTCCTACAATGAGCAGTTCTTC

d_gene: TRBD1
v_gene: TRBV6-4
j_gene: TRBJ2-7
abundance: few
len: 15
CDR3aa: CASSGVRTGLYEQYF
CDR3nt: TGTGCCAGCAGCGGCGTCAGGACAGGTCTGTACGAGCAGTACTTC

d_gene: -
v_gene: TRBV12-3/TRBV12-4
j_gene: TRBJ1-2
abundance: few
len: 15
CDR3aa: CASSLARGSAYGYTF
CDR3nt: TGTGCCAGCAGTTTAGCGCGGGGGAGCGCCTATGGCTACACCTTC

d_gene: TRBD2
v_gene: TRBV29-1
j_gene: TRBJ2-7
abundance: -
len: 13
CDR3aa: CSVHEGGAYEQYF
CDR3nt: TGCAGCGTTCACGAGGGAGGGGCCTACGAGCAGTACTTC

d_gene: TRBD2
v_gene: TRBV6-1
j_gene: TRBJ2-1
abundance: once
len: 14
CDR3aa: CASRLAGPHNEQFF
CDR3nt: TGTGCCAGCAGACTAGCGGGGCCCCACAATGAGCAGTTCTTC

d_gene: TRBD1
v_gene: TRBV12-3/TRBV12-4
j_gene: TRBJ1-1
abundance: few
len: 14
CDR3aa: CASSQLDRAAEAFF
CDR3nt: TGTGCCAGCAGCCAACTAGACAGGGCCGCTGAAGCTTTCTTT

d_gene: -
v_gene: TRBV15
j_gene: TRBJ1-2
abundance: few
len: 14
CDR3aa: CATSRDGGSHGYTF
CDR3nt: TGTGCCACCAGCAGAGACGGGGGTTCGCATGGCTACACCTTC

d_gene: -
v_gene: TRBV4-1
j_gene: TRBJ2-1
abundance: few
len: 14
CDR3aa: CASSLNSPENEQFF
CDR3nt: TGCGCCAGCAGCCTAAACAGTCCAGAGAATGAGCAGTTCTTC

d_gene: TRBD1
v_gene: TRBV4-1
j_gene: TRBJ1-5
abundance: -
len: 15
CDR3aa: CASSTDRGLGQPQHF
CDR3nt: TGCGCCAGCAGCACGGACAGGGGGCTCGGTCAGCCCCAGCATTTT